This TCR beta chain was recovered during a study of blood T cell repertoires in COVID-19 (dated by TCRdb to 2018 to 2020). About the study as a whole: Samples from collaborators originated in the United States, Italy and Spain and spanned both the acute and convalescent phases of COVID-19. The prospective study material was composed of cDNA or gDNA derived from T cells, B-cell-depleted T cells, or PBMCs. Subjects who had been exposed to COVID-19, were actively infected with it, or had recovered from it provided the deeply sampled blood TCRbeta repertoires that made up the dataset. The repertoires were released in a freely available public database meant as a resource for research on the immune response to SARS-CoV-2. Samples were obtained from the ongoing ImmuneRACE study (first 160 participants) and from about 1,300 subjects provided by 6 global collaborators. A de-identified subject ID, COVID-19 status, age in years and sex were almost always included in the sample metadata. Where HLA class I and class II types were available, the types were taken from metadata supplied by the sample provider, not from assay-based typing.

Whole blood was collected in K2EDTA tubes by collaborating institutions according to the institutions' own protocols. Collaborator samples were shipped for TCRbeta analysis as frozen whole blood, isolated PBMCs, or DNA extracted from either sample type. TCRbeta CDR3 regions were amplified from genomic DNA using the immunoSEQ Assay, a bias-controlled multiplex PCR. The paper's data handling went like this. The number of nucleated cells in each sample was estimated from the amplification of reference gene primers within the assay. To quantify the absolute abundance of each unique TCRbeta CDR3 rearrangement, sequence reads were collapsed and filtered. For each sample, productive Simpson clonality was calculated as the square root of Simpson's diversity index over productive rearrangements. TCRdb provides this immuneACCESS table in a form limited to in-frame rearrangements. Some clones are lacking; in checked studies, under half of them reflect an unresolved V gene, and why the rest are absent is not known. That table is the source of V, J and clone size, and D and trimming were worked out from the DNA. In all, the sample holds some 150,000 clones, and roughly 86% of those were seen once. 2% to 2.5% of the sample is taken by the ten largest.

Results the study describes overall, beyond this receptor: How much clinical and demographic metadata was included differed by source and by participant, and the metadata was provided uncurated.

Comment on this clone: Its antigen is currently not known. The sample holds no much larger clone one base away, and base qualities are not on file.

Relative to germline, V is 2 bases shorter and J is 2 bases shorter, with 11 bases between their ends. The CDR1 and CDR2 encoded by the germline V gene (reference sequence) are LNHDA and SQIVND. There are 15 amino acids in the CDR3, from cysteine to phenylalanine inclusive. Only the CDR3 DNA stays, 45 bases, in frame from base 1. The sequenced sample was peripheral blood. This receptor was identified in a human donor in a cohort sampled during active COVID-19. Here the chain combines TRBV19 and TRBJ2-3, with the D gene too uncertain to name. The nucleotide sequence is TGTGCCAGTAGTATACCCAACAGTTACACAGATACGCAGTATTTT. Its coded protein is CASSIPNSYTDTQYF. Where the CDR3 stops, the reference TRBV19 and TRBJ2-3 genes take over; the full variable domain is DGGITQSPKYLFRKEGQNVTLSCEQNLNHDAMYWYRQDPGQGLRLIYYSQIVNDFQKGDIAEGYSVSREKKESFPLTVTSAQKNPTAFYLCASSIPNSYTDTQYFGPGTRLTVL.